The 30 T cell receptor beta chains listed next were all sequenced from one sample in a study of T cells after posttransplantation cyclophosphamide. Sequencing was performed with immunoSEQ multiplex PCR; in TCRdb, only in-frame clones are kept and a portion is missing. The top ten clones hold 2.5% to 3% of a sample with tens of thousands of clones, about 94% of them seen once. Sequencing input: PBMCs. These receptors originate from a woman aged 25 to 45 in good health and a related stem cell transplant donor.

This clone was picked up one time. The chain couples TRBV10-3 to TRBJ1-2; D is perhaps TRBD1 (5 bases). The V gene lost 7 bases and the J gene lost 4 bases, with 19 bases spanning the gap. This CDR3 region has 15 residues. The germline CDR1 and CDR2 sequences are ENHRY and SYGVKD. The CDR3 DNA reads as TGTGCCATCAAAAAGCCGGGACTCAAGTTCTATGGCTACACCTTC. Residues: CAIKKPGLKFYGYTF.

The rearrangement joins TRBV19 to TRBJ1-4; D not resolved. Per germline, CDR1 LNHDA and CDR2 SQIVND (reference sequence). This CDR3 comprises 14 residues. Trimming took 3 bases from V and 6 from J, leaving 11 bases between them. The CDR3 spells CASSMSLSYEKLFF. The CDR3 DNA reads TGTGCCAGTAGTATGTCGCTCTCGTATGAAAAACTGTTTTTT.

This chain joins TRBV19 and TRBJ2-3; maybe TRBD1 (6 bases). The CDR3 length is 13 residues. V shed 10 bases and J shed 6 bases, with 17 bases lying between them. Germline-derived CDR1 and CDR2 are LNHDA and SQIVND (reference sequence). The CDR3 spells CATIDRTRDTQYF. The CDR3 DNA reads as TGTGCCACCATCGACAGGACGAGGGATACGCAGTATTTT.

A single count supports this clone. This chain joins TRBV2 and TRBJ1-2; D unresolved. The CDR3 spans 14 residues. Deletions cut 7 bases from V and 4 bases from J, with 16 bases between. From germline, CDR1 is SNHLY and CDR2 FYNNEI. CDR3 in DNA: TGTGCCAGCATTATTGATCTCACCCTCTATGGCTACACCTTC. Translated, it gives CASIIDLTLYGYTF.

The chain links TRBV11-1 to TRBJ2-5; possibly TRBD1 or TRBD2 for D (5 bases each). The CDR3 sequence is 17 residues long. The germline V and J ends were trimmed by 5 bases and 1 base, with 20 bases remaining between them. Germline CDR1 is SGHAT and CDR2 is FQDESV (reference sequence). CDR3 protein: CASSPKVGPAGQETQYF. The CDR3 coding sequence is TGTGCCAGCAGCCCAAAGGTGGGACCTGCGGGCCAAGAGACCCAGTACTTC. Full variable domain (outside the CDR3, taken from reference TRBV11-1 and TRBJ2-5): EAEVAQSPRYKITEKSQAVAFWCDPISGHATLYWYRQILGQGPELLVQFQDESVVDDSQLPKDRFSAERLKGVDSTLKIQPAELGDSAMYLCASSPKVGPAGQETQYFGPGTRLLVL.

The rearrangement links TRBV7-2 to TRBJ2-4; D may be TRBD2 (5 bases). The germline gives CDR1 SGHTA, CDR2 FQGNSA. This CDR3 region has 14 residues. V was shortened by 0 bases and J by 8 bases, with 11 bases between the two germline ends. The CDR3, as DNA: TGTGCCAGCAGCTTAGCCGGTGCGGAGGACATTCAGTACTTC. As protein: CASSLAGAEDIQYF.

The gene calls are TRBV7-8 and TRBJ2-5; 7 bases are shared with TRBD1. The germline V gene has CDR1 SGHVS and CDR2 FQNEAQ. Trimming removed 7 bases from V and 1 base from J; junction bases left unmatched: 6. The CDR3 has 14 residues. CDR3 sequence (DNA): TGTGCCAGCAATGTCCAGGGGGTCCAAGAGACCCAGTACTTC. This gives the protein CASNVQGVQETQYF.

The chain joins TRBV25-1 to TRBJ1-2, with TRBD1 as a possible D gene (5 bases). This CDR3 has 15 residues. Germline CDR1 and CDR2: MGHDK and SYGVNS. V lost 3 bases to trimming and J lost 0 bases, with 11 bases between them. The CDR3 is CASSDQGRANYGYTF. CDR3 DNA sequence: TGTGCCAGCAGTGACCAGGGCCGAGCTAACTATGGCTACACCTTC.

This chain joins TRBV9 and TRBJ1-3; unclear D gene. Germline CDR1 SGDLS, CDR2 YYNGEE. V dropped 4 bases and J dropped 0 bases, with 8 bases sitting between them. The CDR3 runs to 14 residues. The chain's CDR3 is CASSPQFSGNTIYF. The CDR3 bases are TGTGCCAGCAGCCCGCAGTTCTCTGGAAACACCATATATTTT. Using reference TRBV9 and TRBJ1-3 for the parts outside the CDR3, the full variable domain is DSGVTQTPKHLITATGQRVTLRCSPRSGDLSVYWYQQSLDQGLQFLIQYYNGEERAKGNILERFSAQQFPDLHSELNLSSLELGDSALYFCASSPQFSGNTIYFGEGSWLTVV.

The rearrangement links TRBV7-2 to TRBJ1-1; perhaps TRBD1 as D (6 bases). Germline V gene lookup returns CDR1 SGHTA and CDR2 FQGNSA. The ends were cut back, 7 bases at V and 4 bases at J, with 16 bases in the middle. CDR3 length: 14 amino acids. DNA for the CDR3: TGTGCCAGCACGCTCCCTACAGGGTTCACTGAAGCTTTCTTT. It encodes CASTLPTGFTEAFF.

This chain connects TRBV4-2 to TRBJ2-3; 9 nucleotides align to TRBD2. This CDR3 contains 19 residues. V trimming: 4 bases; J trimming: 3 bases; junction bases outside the gene matches: 17. The germline CDR1 and CDR2 sequences are LGHNA and YNFKEQ. CDR3 in amino acids: CASSPTPTTRGGGTDTQYF. As DNA, the CDR3 is TGTGCCAGCAGCCCCACGCCCACTACGCGGGGGGGCGGTACAGATACGCAGTATTTT.

The rearrangement links TRBV7-8 to TRBJ2-7, with D hard to call. The CDR3 length is 13 residues. Germline V CDR1 and CDR2: SGHVS, FQNEAQ. Trimming stripped 0 bases from V and 5 bases from J, with 8 bases between. CDR3 residues: CASSLAGQDEQYF. CDR3 sequence (DNA): TGTGCCAGCAGCTTAGCAGGGCAAGACGAGCAGTACTTC.

V and J are TRBV5-6 and TRBJ1-6; TRBD1 aligns across 7 bases. CDR1 is SGHDT and CDR2 is YYEEEE in the germline V gene. This CDR3 region has 15 residues. Trimming at V came to 0 bases and at J to 7 bases, leaving 4 bases not matched to a gene. CDR3 bases: TGTGCCAGCAGCTTGGATGGGACAGTGAATTCACCCCTCCACTTT. It is translated as CASSLDGTVNSPLHF.

CDR3 amino acids: CASSPSGGYNEQFF. The CDR3, as DNA: TGTGCCAGCTCACCATCGGGAGGCTACAATGAGCAGTTCTTC. This chain links TRBV18 with TRBJ2-1; 7 bases are a match to TRBD2. Germline loops: CDR1 KGHSH, CDR2 LQKENI. The length of the CDR3 is 14 residues. V was clipped by 2 bases and J by 3 bases; unmatched bases: 1.

The rearrangement joins TRBV5-1 to TRBJ2-1, with 8 bases lining up with TRBD2. V lost 0 bases, J lost 8 bases, and 10 bases stayed unmatched. This CDR3 has 16 amino acids. Looked up from germline, CDR1 is SGHRS and CDR2 is YFSETQ. The CDR3 loop reads CASSLALGSGRDEQFF. CDR3 sequence (DNA): TGCGCCAGCAGCTTGGCCCTGGGATCCGGGAGGGATGAGCAGTTCTTC.

This chain uses TRBV11-3 with TRBJ2-7, with 7 bases matching TRBD2. The V segment lost 9 bases and the J segment 3 bases; nucleotides outside the gene matches: 11. The germline V gene encodes CDR1 SGHNT and CDR2 YENEEA. The CDR3 has 14 residues. CDR3 bases: TGTGCCAGAGAAGGGAGCGGGGCCGGCTACGAGCAGTACTTC. Translated, it gives CAREGSGAGYEQYF.

The chain links TRBV27 to TRBJ1-2; D is uncertain. The CDR3 covers 12 residues. V gave up 8 bases and J gave up 0 bases, with 7 bases separating them. Germline CDR1 and CDR2: MNHEY and SMNVEV (reference sequence). The CDR3 is CASRRANYGYTF. CDR3 nucleotides: TGTGCCAGCCGCCGGGCTAACTATGGCTACACCTTC.

The chain uses TRBV19 and TRBJ1-2; TRBD1 might be the D (5 bases). V lost 3 bases and J lost 7, with 18 bases in between. The CDR3 runs to 15 residues. Germline CDR1 is LNHDA and CDR2 is SQIVND (reference sequence). In nucleotides, the CDR3 is TGTGCCAGTAGTATCTTGGGGACCGCGGCAAGTGGCTACACCTTC. Its translation is CASSILGTAASGYTF.

The V call is TRBV7-9, the J call TRBJ2-3; 12 nucleotides match TRBD2. The CDR3 sequence is 19 residues long. Looked up from germline, CDR1 is SEHNR and CDR2 is FQNEAQ (reference sequence). V lost 5 bases to trimming and J lost 5 bases; unmatched junction nucleotides: 17. The CDR3 bases are TGTGCCAGCAGCAGTCGGACCCAACTAGCGGGGGGCCTGAGAGATACGCAGTATTTT. It is translated as CASSSRTQLAGGLRDTQYF.

The chain links TRBV30 to TRBJ2-1, with TRBD1 matching over 7 bases. This CDR3 region has 18 residues. The V segment lost 3 bases and the J segment 0 bases; nucleotides outside the gene matches: 14. Germline V gene data show CDR1 as GTSNPN and CDR2 as SVGIG (reference sequence). CDR3 sequence (DNA): TGTGCCTGGAGACCGGGCAGGGGGAACCTTTACTCCTACAATGAGCAGTTCTTC. This encodes CAWRPGRGNLYSYNEQFF.

This clone is a singleton in its sample. The J gene is TRBJ2-7, the V gene TRBV5-4, with D perhaps TRBD2 (6 bases). Germline V gene data show CDR1 as SGHNT and CDR2 as YYREEE (reference sequence). This CDR3 is built from 15 residues. Trimming took 1 base from V and 6 from J, leaving 17 bases between them. Here the CDR3 reads CASSLSRGGIGEQYF. The CDR3 DNA follows: TGTGCCAGCAGCTTGTCAAGGGGAGGAATTGGCGAGCAGTACTTC.

The rearrangement links TRBV5-1 to TRBJ1-6; 7 bases are shared with TRBD1. J gave up 7 bases and V 4 bases, and 14 bases lay outside the gene matches. This CDR3 spans 17 amino acids. Germline CDR1 and CDR2: SGHRS and YFSETQ. CDR3 coding DNA: TGCGCCAGCAGCCGACGGGGCCCGACAGGGATCAATTCACCCCTCCACTTT. It codes for CASSRRGPTGINSPLHF.

This chain connects TRBV6-6 to TRBJ2-7; D unclear. Germline V gives CDR1 MNHNY, CDR2 SVGAGI (reference sequence). V lost 0 bases to trimming and J lost 4 bases, with 10 bases between them. CDR3 length equals 14 residues. Here the CDR3 reads CASSYSRTSYEQYF. In DNA, the CDR3 is TGTGCCAGCAGTTACTCTAGGACCAGTTACGAGCAGTACTTC.

The rearrangement links TRBV11-3 to TRBJ2-1, with 15 positions matching TRBD2. CDR3 length: 16 amino acids. Trimming removed 5 bases from V and 9 bases from J; junction bases left unmatched: 8. Germline V gene sequence: CDR1 SGHNT, CDR2 YENEEA. The CDR3 protein is CASSAGTSGGNSEQFF. The CDR3 coding sequence is TGTGCCAGCAGCGCGGGGACTAGCGGGGGGAATAGTGAGCAGTTCTTC. Supplemented by reference TRBV11-3 and TRBJ2-1, the full variable domain reads EAGVVQSPRYKIIEKKQPVAFWCNPISGHNTLYWYLQNLGQGPELLIRYENEEAVDDSQLPKDRFSAERLKGVDSTLKIQPAELGDSAVYLCASSAGTSGGNSEQFFGPGTRLTVL.

This clone appeared a single time. V gene TRBV27 combines with J gene TRBJ2-3, with D maybe TRBD1 (6 bases). The V gene lost 0 bases and the J gene lost 2 bases, with 12 bases spanning the gap. The CDR3 totals 16 residues. CDR1 and CDR2 (germline): MNHEY, SMNVEV (reference sequence). The CDR3 nucleotides read TGTGCCAGCAGTTTATCGACAAACAGGGCCACAGATACGCAGTATTTT. It codes for CASSLSTNRATDTQYF.

CDR3 residues: CASSSNYGYTF. Written as DNA, the CDR3 is TGTGCCAGCAGCTCAAACTATGGCTACACCTTC. The chain joins TRBV7-8 to TRBJ1-2; D not certain. The CDR3 runs 11 residues. V gave up 4 bases and J gave up 2 bases, with 2 bases separating them. Germline CDR1 is SGHVS and CDR2 is FQNEAQ.

The chain combines TRBV10-3 with TRBJ1-5; TRBD1 matches at 8 bases. CDR1 is ENHRY, CDR2 SYGVKD, per germline. Trimming took 7 bases from V and 2 from J; bases not matched to a gene: 4. The CDR3 contains 14 residues. CDR3 protein: CAITDREGNQPQHF. As DNA, the CDR3 is TGTGCCATCACGGACAGGGAGGGCAATCAGCCCCAGCATTTT.

This clone was recorded once. The genes are TRBV27 and TRBJ2-3; tentative D call: TRBD2 (5 bases). The germline V gene has CDR1 MNHEY and CDR2 SMNVEV (reference sequence). Trimming pared 6 bases from V and 7 bases from J, leaving 14 bases between. CDR3 length: 13 residues. The CDR3 loop reads CASRLAEANTQYF. CDR3 nucleotide sequence: TGTGCCAGCAGATTGGCGGAGGCAAATACGCAGTATTTT.

The chain employs TRBV9 and TRBJ1-1, with D unclear. This CDR3 is built from 15 residues. V dropped 0 bases and J dropped 1 base, with 10 bases sitting between them. Germline values: CDR1 SGDLS, CDR2 YYNGEE. CDR3 region: CASSVGGSGNTEAFF. The CDR3 DNA reads as TGTGCCAGCAGCGTAGGGGGTAGTGGGAACACTGAAGCTTTCTTT.

The rearrangement links TRBV27 to TRBJ1-1, with 10 bases lining up with TRBD1. Germline lookup yields CDR1 MNHEY and CDR2 SMNVEV (reference sequence). The CDR3 sequence is 14 residues long. With 5 bases clipped from V and 4 bases from J, the junction kept 4 bases outside the gene matches. The CDR3: CASSVWTGGTEAFF. The DNA of the CDR3 is TGTGCCAGCAGTGTATGGACAGGGGGCACTGAAGCTTTCTTT.